This T cell receptor (beta chain) is drawn from a study of T cell changes during pregnancy in multiple sclerosis. The CDR3 length is 19 residues. V dropped 0 bases and J dropped 4; count of bases not matched to a gene: 7. Germline V gene lookup returns CDR1 LGHNT and CDR2 FRNRAP. The repertoire was sequenced with immunoSEQ multiplex PCR; TCRdb's copy has only in-frame clones and lacks some. The repertoire holds fewer than 20,000 clones, with more than 75% as singletons. The chain recombines TRBV12-5 with TRBJ2-6, with 12 positions matching TRBD1. The clonotype was recovered from a female donor with multiple sclerosis, enrolled in a pregnancy study. Sequenced material: CD8+ T cells from peripheral blood mononuclear cells, taken after pregnancy. CDR3 region: CASGLVQGQGARGANVLTF. The CDR3 DNA reads TGTGCTAGTGGTTTGGTACAGGGACAGGGGGCGCGAGGGGCCAACGTCCTGACTTTC. Full variable domain (outside the CDR3, taken from reference TRBV12-5 and TRBJ2-6): DARVTQTPRHKVTEMGQEVTMRCQPILGHNTVFWYRQTMMQGLELLAYFRNRAPLDDSGMPKDRFSAEMPDATLATLKIQPSEPRDSAVYFCASGLVQGQGARGANVLTFGAGSRLTVL.